Reported below is one TCR beta chain. This record comes from a study of blood T cell repertoires in COVID-19. Across the study: Collection of acute and convalescent COVID-19 samples took place in the United States, Italy and Spain. T cells, B-cell-depleted T cells, or PBMCs supplied cDNA or gDNA.

Original analysis: Estimation of nucleated cell counts was performed using reference gene primer amplification. Sequenced by immunoSEQ multiplex PCR; TCRdb stores in-frame clones only, minus some. V, J and clone size reflect that table, while D and trimming were determined from the DNA. The sample carries fewer than 250,000 clones, about 80% recorded once. Those enrolled in Seattle joined during active infection and were followed longitudinally afterward. The germline V gene encodes CDR1 SEHNR and CDR2 FQNEAQ (reference sequence). V was pared by 6 bases and J by 3 bases, with 6 bases between. The length of the CDR3 is 12 residues.

This receptor was identified in a woman aged 60-75 years with COVID-19, enrolled during active disease. The material sequenced was peripheral blood. V and J are TRBV7-9 and TRBJ2-1, with no clear D. DNA for the CDR3: TGTGCCAGCAGACAAAACTACAATGAGCAGTTCTTC. Amino acids: CASRQNYNEQFF.